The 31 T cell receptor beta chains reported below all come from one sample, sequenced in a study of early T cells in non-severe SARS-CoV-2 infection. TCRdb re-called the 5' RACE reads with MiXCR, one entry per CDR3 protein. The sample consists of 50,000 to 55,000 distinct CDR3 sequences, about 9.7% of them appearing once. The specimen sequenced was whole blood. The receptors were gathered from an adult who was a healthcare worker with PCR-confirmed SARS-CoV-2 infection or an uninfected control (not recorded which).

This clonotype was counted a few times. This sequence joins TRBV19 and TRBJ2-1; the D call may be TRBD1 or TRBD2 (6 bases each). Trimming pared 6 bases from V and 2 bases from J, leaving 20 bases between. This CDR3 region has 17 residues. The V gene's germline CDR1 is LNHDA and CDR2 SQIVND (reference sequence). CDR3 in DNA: TGTGCCAGTAGCCTAAGGGACTGGGGGACAACCTACAATGAGCAGTTCTTC. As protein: CASSLRDWGTTYNEQFF. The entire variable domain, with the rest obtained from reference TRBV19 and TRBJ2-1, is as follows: DGGITQSPKYLFRKEGQNVTLSCEQNLNHDAMYWYRQDPGQGLRLIYYSQIVNDFQKGDIAEGYSVSREKKESFPLTVTSAQKNPTAFYLCASSLRDWGTTYNEQFFGPGTRLTVL.

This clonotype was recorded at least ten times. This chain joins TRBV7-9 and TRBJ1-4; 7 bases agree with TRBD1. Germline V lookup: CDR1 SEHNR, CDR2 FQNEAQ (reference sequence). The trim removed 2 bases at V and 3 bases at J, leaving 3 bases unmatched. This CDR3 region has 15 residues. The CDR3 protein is CASSLNRGPNEKLFF. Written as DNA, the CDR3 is TGTGCCAGCAGCTTAAACAGGGGCCCTAATGAAAAACTGTTTTTT.

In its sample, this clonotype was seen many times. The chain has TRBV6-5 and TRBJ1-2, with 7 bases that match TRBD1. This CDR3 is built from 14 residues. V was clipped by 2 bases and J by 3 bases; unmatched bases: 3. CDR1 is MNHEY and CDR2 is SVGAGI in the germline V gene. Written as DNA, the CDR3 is TGTGCCAGCAGTTACCGACAGGGATACTATGGCTACACCTTC. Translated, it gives CASSYRQGYYGYTF.

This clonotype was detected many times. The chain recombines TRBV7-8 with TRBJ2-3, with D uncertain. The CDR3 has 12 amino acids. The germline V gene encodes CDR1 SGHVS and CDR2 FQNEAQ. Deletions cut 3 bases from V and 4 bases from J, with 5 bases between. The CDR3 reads CASSLQADTQYF. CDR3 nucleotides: TGTGCCAGCAGCTTGCAAGCAGATACGCAGTATTTT.

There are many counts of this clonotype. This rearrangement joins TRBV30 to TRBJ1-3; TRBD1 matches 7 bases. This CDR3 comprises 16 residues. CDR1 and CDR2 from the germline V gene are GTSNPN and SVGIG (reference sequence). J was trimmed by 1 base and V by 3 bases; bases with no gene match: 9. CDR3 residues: CAWSGDSLLSGNTIYF. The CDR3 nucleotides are TGTGCCTGGAGCGGGGACAGTCTTCTATCTGGAAACACCATATATTTT.

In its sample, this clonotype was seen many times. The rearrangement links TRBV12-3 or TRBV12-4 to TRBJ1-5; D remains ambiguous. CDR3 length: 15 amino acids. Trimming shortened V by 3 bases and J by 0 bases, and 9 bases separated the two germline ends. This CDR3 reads CASSLSETSNQPQHF. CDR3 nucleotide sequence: TGTGCCAGCAGTTTGTCGGAGACTAGCAATCAGCCCCAGCATTTT.

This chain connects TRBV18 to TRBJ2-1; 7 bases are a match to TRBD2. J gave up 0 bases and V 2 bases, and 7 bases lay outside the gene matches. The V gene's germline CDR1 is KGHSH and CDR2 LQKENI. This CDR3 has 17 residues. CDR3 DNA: TGTGCCAGCTCACCATCGGGGGGACTAAGCTCCTACAATGAGCAGTTCTTC. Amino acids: CASSPSGGLSSYNEQFF.

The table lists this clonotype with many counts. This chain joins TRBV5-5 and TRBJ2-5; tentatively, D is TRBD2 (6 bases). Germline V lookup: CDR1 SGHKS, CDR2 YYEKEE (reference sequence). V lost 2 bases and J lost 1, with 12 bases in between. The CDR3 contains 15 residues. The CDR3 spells CASSFLAGPQETQYF. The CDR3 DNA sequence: TGTGCCAGCAGCTTTCTGGCGGGACCCCAAGAGACCCAGTACTTC. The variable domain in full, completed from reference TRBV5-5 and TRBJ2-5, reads DAGVTQSPTHLIKTRGQQVTLRCSPISGHKSVSWYQQVLGQGPQFIFQYYEKEERGRGNFPDRFSARQFPNYSSELNVNALLLGDSALYLCASSFLAGPQETQYFGPGTRLLVL.

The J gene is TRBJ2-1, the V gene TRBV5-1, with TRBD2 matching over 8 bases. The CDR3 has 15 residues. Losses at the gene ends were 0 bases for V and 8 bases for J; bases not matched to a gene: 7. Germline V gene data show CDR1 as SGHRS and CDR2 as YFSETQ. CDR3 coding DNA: TGCGCCAGCAGCTTGGGGCTAGCGGGCGGCGATGAGCAGTTCTTC. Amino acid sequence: CASSLGLAGGDEQFF.

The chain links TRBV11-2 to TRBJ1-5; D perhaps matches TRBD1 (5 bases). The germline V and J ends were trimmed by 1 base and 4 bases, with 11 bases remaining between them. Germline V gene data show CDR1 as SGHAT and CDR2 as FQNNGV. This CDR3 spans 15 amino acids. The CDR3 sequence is CASSLGSQGNQPQHF. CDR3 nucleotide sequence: TGTGCCAGCAGCTTAGGATCGCAGGGTAATCAGCCCCAGCATTTT.

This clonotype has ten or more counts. CDR3 nucleotide sequence: TGCAGTGCTAGTCTCGCGGGGGGACCGGTTAGCACAGATACGCAGTATTTT. Translated: CSASLAGGPVSTDTQYF. The V call is TRBV20-1, the J call TRBJ2-3, with TRBD2 identical over 8 bases. Germline CDR1 and CDR2: DFQATT and SNEGSKA (reference sequence). Unmatched junction bases numbered 11, after V lost 3 bases and J lost 0 bases. The CDR3 spans 17 residues.

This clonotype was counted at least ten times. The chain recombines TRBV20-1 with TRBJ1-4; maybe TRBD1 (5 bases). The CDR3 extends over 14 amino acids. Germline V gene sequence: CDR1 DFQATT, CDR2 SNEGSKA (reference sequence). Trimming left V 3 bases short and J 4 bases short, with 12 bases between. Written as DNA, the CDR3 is TGCAGTGCTAGTAGGGGCGGGGATAATGAAAAACTGTTTTTT. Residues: CSASRGGDNEKLFF.

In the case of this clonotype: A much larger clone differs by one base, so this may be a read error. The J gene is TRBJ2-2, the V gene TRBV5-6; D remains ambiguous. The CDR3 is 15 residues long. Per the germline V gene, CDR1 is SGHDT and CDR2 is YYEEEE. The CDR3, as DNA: TGTGCCAGCAGCTCGGATAAGTCGTACACCGAGGAGCTGTTTTTT. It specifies CASSSDKSYTEELFF.

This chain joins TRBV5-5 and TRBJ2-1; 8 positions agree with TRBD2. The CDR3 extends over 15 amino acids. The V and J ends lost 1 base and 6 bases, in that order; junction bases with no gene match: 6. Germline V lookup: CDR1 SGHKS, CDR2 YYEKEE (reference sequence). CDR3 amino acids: CASSLLAGIANEQFF. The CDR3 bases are TGTGCCAGCAGCTTGTTAGCGGGAATCGCCAATGAGCAGTTCTTC. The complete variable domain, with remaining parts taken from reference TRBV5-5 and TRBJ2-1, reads DAGVTQSPTHLIKTRGQQVTLRCSPISGHKSVSWYQQVLGQGPQFIFQYYEKEERGRGNFPDRFSARQFPNYSSELNVNALLLGDSALYLCASSLLAGIANEQFFGPGTRLTVL.

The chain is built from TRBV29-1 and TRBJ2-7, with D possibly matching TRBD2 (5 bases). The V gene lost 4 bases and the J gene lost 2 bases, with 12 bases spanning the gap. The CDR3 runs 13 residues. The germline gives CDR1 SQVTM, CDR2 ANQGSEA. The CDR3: CSVAQRAPYEQYF. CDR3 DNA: TGCAGCGTTGCCCAGAGGGCGCCCTACGAGCAGTACTTC.

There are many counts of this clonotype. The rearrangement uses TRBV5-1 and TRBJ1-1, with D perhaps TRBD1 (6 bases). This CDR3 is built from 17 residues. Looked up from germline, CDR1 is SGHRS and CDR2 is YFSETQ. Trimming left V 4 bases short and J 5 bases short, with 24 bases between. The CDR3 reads CASSPGSGGPPITEAFF. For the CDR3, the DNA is TGCGCCAGCAGCCCCGGTTCCGGGGGCCCCCCTATAACTGAAGCTTTCTTT.

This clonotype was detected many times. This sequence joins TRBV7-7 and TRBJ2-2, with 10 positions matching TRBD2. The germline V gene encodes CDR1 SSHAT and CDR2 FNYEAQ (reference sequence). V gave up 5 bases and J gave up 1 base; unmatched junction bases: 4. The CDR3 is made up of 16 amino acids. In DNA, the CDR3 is TGTGCCAGCAGCGTCCGACTAGCGGGGAACACCGGGGAGCTGTTTTTT. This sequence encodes CASSVRLAGNTGELFF.

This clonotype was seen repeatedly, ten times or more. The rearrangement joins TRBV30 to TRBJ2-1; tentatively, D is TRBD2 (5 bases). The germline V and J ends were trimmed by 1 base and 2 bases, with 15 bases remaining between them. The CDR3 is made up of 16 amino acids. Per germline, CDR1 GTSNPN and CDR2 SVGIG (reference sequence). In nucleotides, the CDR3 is TGTGCCTGGAGTGGCCGGGATGAGGGTGCCTACAATGAGCAGTTCTTC. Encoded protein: CAWSGRDEGAYNEQFF. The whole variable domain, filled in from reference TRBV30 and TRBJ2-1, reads SQTIHQWPATLVQPVGSPLSLECTVEGTSNPNLYWYRQAAGRGLQLLFYSVGIGQISSEVPQNLSASRPQDRQFILSSKKLLLSDSGFYLCAWSGRDEGAYNEQFFGPGTRLTVL.

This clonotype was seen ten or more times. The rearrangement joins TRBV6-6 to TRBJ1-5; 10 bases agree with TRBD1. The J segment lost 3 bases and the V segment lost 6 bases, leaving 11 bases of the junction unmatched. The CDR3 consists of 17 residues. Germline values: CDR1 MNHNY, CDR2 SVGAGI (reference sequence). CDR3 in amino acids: CASRPGQGQLSNQPQHF. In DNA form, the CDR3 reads TGTGCCAGCAGGCCGGGACAGGGGCAACTCTCCAATCAGCCCCAGCATTTT.

The DNA for the CDR3 is TGCAGTGCTAGAGGGAGGAGCAATCAGCCCCAGCATTTT. Translation gives CSARGRSNQPQHF. This chain links TRBV20-1 with TRBJ1-5; no firm D call. V lost 1 base and J 1 base, leaving 5 bases between the germline ends. CDR1 is DFQATT, CDR2 SNEGSKA, per germline (reference sequence). The CDR3 is made up of 13 amino acids.

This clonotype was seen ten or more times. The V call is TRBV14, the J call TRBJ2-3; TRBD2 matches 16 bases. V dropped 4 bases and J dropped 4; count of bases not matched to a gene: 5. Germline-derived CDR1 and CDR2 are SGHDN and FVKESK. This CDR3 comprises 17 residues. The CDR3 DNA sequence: TGTGCCAGCAGCCTCGGGACTAGCGGGGGGGCCGCAGATACGCAGTATTTT. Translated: CASSLGTSGGAADTQYF. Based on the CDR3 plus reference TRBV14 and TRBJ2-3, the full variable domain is EAGVTQFPSHSVIEKGQTVTLRCDPISGHDNLYWYRRVMGKEIKFLLHFVKESKQDESGMPNNRFLAERTGGTYSTLKVQPAELEDSGVYFCASSLGTSGGAADTQYFGPGTRLTVL.

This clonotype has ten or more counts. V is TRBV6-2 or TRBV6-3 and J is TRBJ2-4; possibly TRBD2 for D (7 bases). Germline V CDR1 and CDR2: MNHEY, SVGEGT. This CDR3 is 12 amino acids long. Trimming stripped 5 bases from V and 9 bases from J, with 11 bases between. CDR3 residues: CASSRRGGIQYF. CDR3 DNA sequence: TGTGCCAGCAGTAGGAGGGGGGGCATTCAGTACTTC.

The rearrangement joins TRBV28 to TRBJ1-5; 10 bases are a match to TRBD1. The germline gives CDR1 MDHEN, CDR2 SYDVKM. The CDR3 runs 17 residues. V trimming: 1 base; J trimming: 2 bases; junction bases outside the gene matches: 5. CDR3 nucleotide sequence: TGTGCCAGCAGTTTATCCCCCGGACAGGGGGGCAATCAGCCCCAGCATTTT. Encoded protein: CASSLSPGQGGNQPQHF.

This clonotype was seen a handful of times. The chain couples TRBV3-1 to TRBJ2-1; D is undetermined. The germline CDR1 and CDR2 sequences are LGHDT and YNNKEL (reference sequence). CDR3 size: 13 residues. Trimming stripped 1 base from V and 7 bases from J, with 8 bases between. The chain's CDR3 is CASSQVLGNEQFF. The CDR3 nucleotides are TGTGCCAGCAGCCAAGTATTGGGAAATGAGCAGTTCTTC.

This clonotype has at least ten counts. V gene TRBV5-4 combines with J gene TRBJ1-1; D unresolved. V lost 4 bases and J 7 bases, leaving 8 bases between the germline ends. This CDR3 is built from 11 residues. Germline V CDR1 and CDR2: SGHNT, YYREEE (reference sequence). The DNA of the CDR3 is TGTGCCAGCAGCGCAGAGGGTGAAGCTTTCTTT. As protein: CASSAEGEAFF. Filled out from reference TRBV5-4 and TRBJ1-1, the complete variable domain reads ETGVTQSPTHLIKTRGQQVTLRCSSQSGHNTVSWYQQALGQGPQFIFQYYREEENGRGNFPPRFSGLQFPNYSSELNVNALELDDSALYLCASSAEGEAFFGQGTRLTVV.

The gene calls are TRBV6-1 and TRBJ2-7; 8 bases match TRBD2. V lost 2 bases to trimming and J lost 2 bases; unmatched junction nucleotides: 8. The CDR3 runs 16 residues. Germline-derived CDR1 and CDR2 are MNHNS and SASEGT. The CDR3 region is CASSERHSGVTYEQYF. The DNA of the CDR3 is TGTGCCAGCAGTGAACGGCATAGCGGGGTAACCTACGAGCAGTACTTC.

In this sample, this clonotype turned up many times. The CDR3, as DNA: TGCAGCGCCATAAGGGGGAATTCCTACAATGAGCAGTTCTTC. Translated, it gives CSAIRGNSYNEQFF. The chain recombines TRBV29-1 with TRBJ2-1; possible D gene TRBD1, 6 bases. The V gene's germline CDR1 is SQVTM and CDR2 ANQGSEA. V lost 7 bases, J lost 1 base, and 14 bases lay in between. The CDR3 is made up of 14 amino acids.

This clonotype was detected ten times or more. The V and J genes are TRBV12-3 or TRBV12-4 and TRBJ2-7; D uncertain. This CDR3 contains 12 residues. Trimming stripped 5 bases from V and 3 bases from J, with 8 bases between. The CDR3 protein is CASSPSIYEQYF. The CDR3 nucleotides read TGTGCCAGCAGTCCCTCGATCTACGAGCAGTACTTC.

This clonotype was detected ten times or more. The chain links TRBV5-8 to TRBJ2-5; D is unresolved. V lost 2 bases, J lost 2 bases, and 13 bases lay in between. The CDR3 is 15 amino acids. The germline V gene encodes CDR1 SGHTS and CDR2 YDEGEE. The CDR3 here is CASSFPRFSQETQYF. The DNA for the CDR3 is TGTGCCAGCAGCTTCCCCAGGTTCTCGCAAGAGACCCAGTACTTC.

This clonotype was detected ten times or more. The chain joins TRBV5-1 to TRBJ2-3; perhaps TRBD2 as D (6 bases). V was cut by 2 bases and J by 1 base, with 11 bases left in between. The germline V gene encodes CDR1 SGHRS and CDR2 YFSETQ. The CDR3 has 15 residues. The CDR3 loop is CASSFGVAGTDTQYF. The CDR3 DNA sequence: TGCGCCAGCAGCTTTGGGGTAGCGGGCACAGATACGCAGTATTTT.

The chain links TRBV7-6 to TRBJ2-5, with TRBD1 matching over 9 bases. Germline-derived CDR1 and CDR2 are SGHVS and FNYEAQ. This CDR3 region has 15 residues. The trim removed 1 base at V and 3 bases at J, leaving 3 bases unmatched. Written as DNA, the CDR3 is TGTGCCAGCAGCTTAGGGGGGACAGGGAAAGAGACCCAGTACTTC. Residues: CASSLGGTGKETQYF.